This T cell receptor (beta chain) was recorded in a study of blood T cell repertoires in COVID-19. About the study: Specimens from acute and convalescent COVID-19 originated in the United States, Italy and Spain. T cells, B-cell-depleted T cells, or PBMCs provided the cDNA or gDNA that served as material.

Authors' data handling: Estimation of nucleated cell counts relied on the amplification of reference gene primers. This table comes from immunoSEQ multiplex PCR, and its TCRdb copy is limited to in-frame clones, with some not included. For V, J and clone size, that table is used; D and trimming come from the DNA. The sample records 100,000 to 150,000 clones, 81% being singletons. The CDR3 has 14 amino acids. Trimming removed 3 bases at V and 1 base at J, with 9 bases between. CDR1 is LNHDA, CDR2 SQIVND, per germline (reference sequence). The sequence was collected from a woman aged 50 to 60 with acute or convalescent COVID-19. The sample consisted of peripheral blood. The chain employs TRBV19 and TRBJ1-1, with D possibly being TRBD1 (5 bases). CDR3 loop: CASSILDKNTEAFF. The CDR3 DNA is TGTGCCAGTAGTATTCTGGACAAGAACACTGAAGCTTTCTTT.